Included here is one TCR beta chain sequence, with context. Its antigen is unidentified. The data derive from a study of cytomegalovirus exposure and HLA in healthy donors. General observations from the study: By a later analysis, the bulk of CMV-associated TCR beta chains appeared HLA-restricted. V segments that were indistinguishable, TRBV6-2 and TRBV6-3 among them, were omitted from analysis.

The CDR3 is 16 residues long. Trimming at V came to 1 base and at J to 0 bases, leaving 2 bases not matched to a gene. CDR1 MNHNS and CDR2 SASEGT come from the germline V gene. 13 Jbeta primers and 60 Vbeta primers were used for the PCR. Generated by immunoSEQ multiplex PCR, the TCRdb table keeps only in-frame clones and is missing some. The data hold 100,000 to 150,000 clones, with approximately 68% observed a single time. The V gene is TRBV6-1, the J gene TRBJ1-1, with 10 bases identical to TRBD1. Material: PBMCs. The receptor comes from a young man in good health and CMV-seropositive. CDR3 nucleotide sequence: TGTGCCAGCAGTGAAGGGGGGACAGGGGTGAACACTGAAGCTTTCTTT. It codes for CASSEGGTGVNTEAFF.